This T cell receptor (beta chain) appears in the sequencing data of a study of long-term antiretroviral therapy in people with HIV (dated by TCRdb to 2021 to 2024). Broadly, across the study: The earliest samples were collected roughly a decade before the 2015 WHO recommendation for immediate ART, at a time when ART was usually postponed until CD4 counts fell. From over 25 adults with confirmed HIV infection, the cohort provided approximately 190 cryopreserved PBMC samples, gathered serially across a mean of about six years (range 1-12). A retrospective serial study tested whether changes in peripheral blood TRB repertoire composition and diversity were associated with ART initiation and durable HIV suppression. No cross-contamination during QIAcube processing was seen in test extractions of a monoclonal T-cell line run alongside roughly 30 polyclonal samples. Among the approximately 30 participants with HIV, approximately 10 were female.

The immunoSEQ hsTCRB v3.0 assay was used at survey level resolution to sequence the TRB variable region. The targeted TRB sequencing depth was about 40,000-55,000 T-cell genomes per sample. TRB libraries were pooled and sequenced on an Illumina MiSeq using a v3 150-cycle kit. The original pipeline was this. Repertoire analysis was performed in R inside a reproducible Nextflow workflow that covered QC, data transformation and analysis. Custom analyses were implemented in LymphoSeq2, an R package for AIRR-Seq data exploration. A handful of samples yielding fewer than 5000 total TRB sequences were excluded, leaving 188 analyzed HIV repertoires. Among the 170 to 200 retained HIV repertoires, 59 were collected before ART initiation and roughly 130 were collected after ART initiation. Each repertoire was downsampled to 5000 TRB nucleotide sequences, and summary statistics were averaged across 100 downsampling iterations. The analysis kept only TRB sequences whose CDR3 regions were at least seven amino acids long. Diversity was assessed using a clonality score derived from Shannon entropy and using the Gini coefficient. In the repertoire networks, any two of the top 5000 CDR3 amino acid sequences were connected whenever the two sequences differed by an edit distance of one. Antigen specificity groups and MHC restriction were predicted for TRB CDR3 amino acid sequences with GLIPH2. Known CMV, EBV, HIV or tissue antigen associations were flagged by matching CDR3 amino acid sequences against VDJdb and McPAS-TCR. Pre-ART, post-ART and control groups were compared with Wilcoxon signed-rank tests and Holm-Bonferroni correction. The clones in this table, taken by TCRdb from immuneACCESS, are in-frame only. Not every clone is retained; where verified, under half of the shortfall comes from an unresolved V gene, and the cause of the rest is unknown. V, J and clone size were drawn from that table, and D and trimming were deduced from the DNA. The sample includes approximately 26,000 clones, with about 85% observed a single time. The ten largest clones capture 8.5% to 10% of the sample.

Inclusion was restricted to participants for whom at least one PBMC sample before ART initiation and at least two post-ART samples were available. All participants with HIV were treated in the United States of America. Before DNA extraction, cryopreserved samples containing roughly 0.9-10 million PBMC were thawed and washed. At the time of the earliest PBMC sample, participants with HIV were aged between roughly 23 and 60 years. Per participant, PBMC samples came from 1-4 timepoints prior to ART initiation and 2-8 timepoints following ART initiation, for a median of 7 samples. Serial HIV viral load, CD4+ T-cell count, ART history and demographic data were obtained for every participant. Using a Qiagen kit on a QIAcube, genomic DNA was extracted from unsorted PBMC, with samples processed in batches of 12. CDR1 and CDR2, looked up from the germline V gene (reference sequence), are MNHNY and SVGAGI. Trimming removed 8 bases from V and 5 bases from J; the gene matches leave 12 bases unexplained. The CDR3, cysteine through phenylalanine, is 15 amino acids long. Of all the DNA, just the CDR3 is kept, 45 bases in frame from base 1.

As to this clone: The specificity of this receptor is unknown. Within one base of it there is no much larger clone, and no base qualities were kept.

Overall study results and their limits: The samples span the years 2004 to 2017, and the ART regimens used at that time may not be as effective as current regimens. HIV repertoires had narrower CDR3 length ranges than controls, and the network structure suggested an antigen-experienced repertoire that shifted only slightly toward naive after ART. Starting ART was linked to a significant rise in TRB diversity, yet even with long-term ART the diversity remained significantly lower than in transplant donor controls. Because cell numbers in pre-ART samples were limited, unsorted PBMC were profiled instead of sorted CD4+ and CD8+ T cells. The repertoire was dominated across all time points by expanded TRB clones identified before ART initiation, although this dominance was seen to fluctuate and to decrease in many PLHIV after ART. Inferences about post-ART repertoire changes are limited because no data were available on ART adherence, viral resistance or therapy changes. Limited PBMC availability meant only the TCR beta chain was sequenced, without alpha chain pairing.

The V and J segments used are TRBV6-6 and TRBJ1-1; TRBD1 lines up with 9 middle nucleotides. Sequencing was performed on unsorted PBMCs, taken 2.3 years after starting antiretroviral therapy. The source of this sequence is a man aged 35 to 55 with HIV. Here the CDR3 is given as CASGQEGQGDTEAFF. The DNA sequence reads TGTGCCAGCGGACAAGAGGGACAGGGAGATACTGAAGCTTTCTTT.